Presented here are 30 T cell receptor beta chains from one specimen sequenced in a study of cytomegalovirus exposure and HLA in healthy donors. Primers: 60 Vbeta forward and 13 Jbeta reverse. Measured with immunoSEQ multiplex PCR; TCRdb has only the in-frame clones, and not every one. The table lists about 130,000 clones, about 74% of them singletons, with around 3.2% in the top ten. Sequencing was carried out using PBMCs. Every receptor here comes from a man aged 35 to 55 in good health and CMV-seronegative.

J is TRBJ1-5 and V is TRBV2; TRBD1 aligns across 7 bases. This CDR3 has 17 amino acids. Trimming cost V 4 bases and J 6 bases; bases outside gene matches: 15. The V gene's germline CDR1 is SNHLY and CDR2 FYNNEI. CDR3 nucleotide sequence: TGTGCCAGCAGTGGACAGGGAACCTCGGTAGGCGGTCAGCCCCAGCATTTT. It codes for CASSGQGTSVGGQPQHF.

The chain links TRBV12-5 to TRBJ2-7, with TRBD1 matching over 9 bases. The V segment lost 5 bases and the J segment 7 bases; nucleotides outside the gene matches: 15. Germline V lookup: CDR1 LGHNT, CDR2 FRNRAP. The CDR3 consists of 16 residues. CDR3 DNA sequence: TGTGCTAGTGGTCCTATCGACCGGGACAGGGATGAAGAGCAGTACTTC. Translation: CASGPIDRDRDEEQYF.

This clone was picked up a small number of times. The CDR3 region has the DNA TGTGCCAGCAGGTTGACAGGGGGGAACACCATATATTTT. It encodes CASRLTGGNTIYF. The chain recombines TRBV7-2 with TRBJ1-3, with TRBD1 matching 9 bases. This CDR3 comprises 13 residues. Trimming at V came to 6 bases and at J to 7 bases, leaving 4 bases not matched to a gene. Germline CDR1 and CDR2: SGHTA and FQGNSA. Full variable domain (remainder filled in from reference TRBV7-2 and TRBJ1-3): GAGVSQSPSNKVTEKGKDVELRCDPISGHTALYWYRQSLGQGLEFLIYFQGNSAPDKSGLPSDRFSAERTGGSVSTLTIQRTQQEDSAVYLCASRLTGGNTIYFGEGSWLTVV.

The V gene is TRBV5-4, the J gene TRBJ1-2, with 8 bases matching TRBD1. Germline V lookup: CDR1 SGHNT, CDR2 YYREEE (reference sequence). V dropped 6 bases and J dropped 3; count of bases not matched to a gene: 4. The CDR3 runs 13 residues. The CDR3 nucleotides are TGTGCCAGCACTCAGGGGGCCCACTATGGCTACACCTTC. Its protein product is CASTQGAHYGYTF.

The CDR3 DNA is TGTGCCAGCAGCTTAGGCGTCTTGGGGACAGACACAGATACGCAGTATTTT. It yields the protein CASSLGVLGTDTDTQYF. The V and J genes are TRBV11-2 and TRBJ2-3, with 7 bases lining up with TRBD1. CDR1 and CDR2 from the germline V gene are SGHAT and FQNNGV. CDR3 length: 17 amino acids. V lost 1 base to trimming and J lost 2 bases; unmatched junction nucleotides: 9.

This chain links TRBV7-3 with TRBJ2-7; TRBD1 might be the D (6 bases). V dropped 7 bases and J dropped 11 bases, with 36 bases sitting between them. Germline lookup yields CDR1 SGHTA and CDR2 FQGTGA. This CDR3 is 18 amino acids long. DNA for the CDR3: TGTGCCAGCACCGCAGCGCTGGTCGGACAGCCCCTAGATGTGTTTAAGTACTTC. The encoded protein is CASTAALVGQPLDVFKYF.

The chain has TRBV6-5 and TRBJ2-3; perhaps TRBD1 as D (5 bases). Trimming took 6 bases from V and 2 from J, leaving 9 bases between them. The length of the CDR3 is 13 residues. The germline gives CDR1 MNHEY, CDR2 SVGAGI. In nucleotides, the CDR3 is TGTGCCAGCAGGCCGACAGACACAGATACGCAGTATTTT. Amino acid sequence: CASRPTDTDTQYF.

V gene TRBV19 combines with J gene TRBJ1-4; a possible D gene is TRBD1 (6 bases). V gave up 0 bases and J gave up 5 bases, with 10 bases separating them. This CDR3 is built from 15 residues. Germline CDR1 and CDR2: LNHDA and SQIVND (reference sequence). Here the CDR3 DNA reads TGTGCCAGTAGTATAGATCGGGACACCAATGAAAAACTGTTTTTT. It encodes CASSIDRDTNEKLFF.

The V gene is TRBV7-2, the J gene TRBJ1-5, with TRBD1 matching over 10 bases. The trim removed 5 bases at V and 0 bases at J, leaving 10 bases unmatched. The CDR3 extends over 18 amino acids. CDR1 and CDR2 (germline): SGHTA, FQGNSA. This CDR3 reads CASSHGTGVPYSNQPQHF. CDR3 bases: TGTGCCAGCAGCCATGGGACAGGGGTTCCATATAGCAATCAGCCCCAGCATTTT.

The CDR3 DNA reads TGTGCCAGCAGCTCGGGGGGGGCGGTCACCGGGGAGCTGTTTTTT. It encodes CASSSGGAVTGELFF. The chain recombines TRBV5-6 with TRBJ2-2, with 8 bases aligning to TRBD2. V shed 3 bases and J 4 bases; nucleotides not matched to a gene: 5. This CDR3 has 15 residues. In germline, CDR1 is SGHDT, CDR2 YYEEEE. The full variable domain, rest sourced from reference TRBV5-6 and TRBJ2-2, is DAGVTQSPTHLIKTRGQQVTLRCSPKSGHDTVSWYQQALGQGPQFIFQYYEEEERQRGNFPDRFSGHQFPNYSSELNVNALLLGDSALYLCASSSGGAVTGELFFGEGSRLTVL.

The J gene is TRBJ2-7, the V gene TRBV2; D is perhaps TRBD2 (6 bases). Trimming shortened V by 10 bases and J by 0 bases, and 10 bases separated the two germline ends. Germline loops: CDR1 SNHLY, CDR2 FYNNEI. This CDR3 has 12 residues. Here the CDR3 reads CATEGLSYEQYF. As DNA, the CDR3 is TGTGCCACCGAGGGACTCTCCTACGAGCAGTACTTC.

This clone appeared a single time. The V call is TRBV11-1, the J call TRBJ2-7; the match to TRBD1 covers 7 bases. Germline-derived CDR1 and CDR2 are SGHAT and FQDESV (reference sequence). Trimming removed 3 bases from V and 3 bases from J; junction bases left unmatched: 5. The length of the CDR3 is 14 residues. The CDR3 region is CASSFTSGGYEQYF. The CDR3, as DNA: TGTGCCAGCAGCTTCACCTCAGGGGGCTACGAGCAGTACTTC. Together with reference TRBV11-1 and TRBJ2-7, the CDR3 gives the full variable domain: EAEVAQSPRYKITEKSQAVAFWCDPISGHATLYWYRQILGQGPELLVQFQDESVVDDSQLPKDRFSAERLKGVDSTLKIQPAELGDSAMYLCASSFTSGGYEQYFGPGTRLTVT.

V usage is TRBV10-3 and J usage is TRBJ2-7, with D tentatively TRBD1 (5 bases). Trimming shortened V by 3 bases and J by 2 bases, and 11 bases separated the two germline ends. Germline V gene sequence: CDR1 ENHRY, CDR2 SYGVKD. The CDR3 runs to 14 residues. CDR3 in DNA: TGTGCCATCAGTGACTTGGCAGGGACCTACGAGCAGTACTTC. As protein: CAISDLAGTYEQYF.

V and J are TRBV11-3 and TRBJ2-7; 9 bases are shared with TRBD1. Per the germline V gene, CDR1 is SGHNT and CDR2 is YENEEA. Trimming took 5 bases from V and 6 from J; bases not matched to a gene: 11. This CDR3 is 15 amino acids long. The CDR3 here is CASSLSGTGNVEQYF. The CDR3, as DNA: TGTGCCAGCAGCCTTTCTGGGACAGGGAACGTCGAGCAGTACTTC. Full variable domain (remainder filled in from reference TRBV11-3 and TRBJ2-7): EAGVVQSPRYKIIEKKQPVAFWCNPISGHNTLYWYLQNLGQGPELLIRYENEEAVDDSQLPKDRFSAERLKGVDSTLKIQPAELGDSAVYLCASSLSGTGNVEQYFGPGTRLTVT.

This sequence joins TRBV5-1 and TRBJ1-4, with TRBD1 as a possible D gene (6 bases). This CDR3 spans 15 amino acids. Germline assignment: CDR1 SGHRS and CDR2 YFSETQ. Trimming shortened V by 3 bases and J by 8 bases, and 17 bases separated the two germline ends. The chain's CDR3 is CASSSVGALEEKLFF. In DNA, the CDR3 is TGCGCCAGCAGCTCCGTGGGGGCTTTAGAGGAAAAACTGTTTTTT.

The gene calls are TRBV5-4 and TRBJ1-1; the match to TRBD1 covers 9 bases. There are 15 residues in the CDR3. With V trimmed by 4 bases and J by 4 bases, 8 bases remained unmatched. Germline CDR1 SGHNT, CDR2 YYREEE (reference sequence). The CDR3 is CASSPDRGSGTEAFF. CDR3 nucleotide sequence: TGTGCCAGCAGCCCGGACAGGGGATCGGGCACTGAAGCTTTCTTT.

The chain links TRBV5-1 to TRBJ2-1; 10 nucleotides match TRBD2. The germline V gene has CDR1 SGHRS and CDR2 YFSETQ. The CDR3 runs to 16 residues. With V trimmed by 0 bases and J by 3 bases, 3 bases remained unmatched. The CDR3 loop reads CASSLGAGGFYNEQFF. The DNA for the CDR3 is TGCGCCAGCAGCTTGGGAGCGGGGGGGTTCTACAATGAGCAGTTCTTC.

This clone was counted a single time. The chain couples TRBV27 to TRBJ2-5; 10 bases match TRBD2. Germline CDR1 reads MNHEY; CDR2 reads SMNVEV (reference sequence). CDR3 length: 17 residues. Germline trimming cut 9 bases from V and 5 bases from J; bases unmatched to any gene: 18. This chain's CDR3 is CARHKRGLAGEGETQYF. Written as DNA, the CDR3 is TGTGCCAGACACAAAAGGGGGCTAGCGGGAGAGGGTGAGACCCAGTACTTC.

The V call is TRBV5-1, the J call TRBJ2-7, with TRBD2 identical over 9 bases. The CDR3 has 14 residues. The J segment lost 7 bases and the V segment lost 4 bases, leaving 9 bases of the junction unmatched. The V gene's germline CDR1 is SGHRS and CDR2 YFSETQ. The CDR3 DNA follows: TGCGCCAGCAGCCCGGCGGGGGGGAGTAGGGAGCAGTACTTC. Encoded protein: CASSPAGGSREQYF. The full variable domain, rest sourced from reference TRBV5-1 and TRBJ2-7, is KAGVTQTPRYLIKTRGQQVTLSCSPISGHRSVSWYQQTPGQGLQFLFEYFSETQRNKGNFPGRFSGRQFSNSRSEMNVSTLELGDSALYLCASSPAGGSREQYFGPGTRLTVT.

This clone was detected only once. The chain has TRBV30 and TRBJ1-2; 7 bases line up with TRBD1. There are 13 residues in the CDR3. CDR1 and CDR2 from the germline V gene are GTSNPN and SVGIG (reference sequence). The J segment lost 4 bases and the V segment lost 0 bases, leaving 2 bases of the junction unmatched. The CDR3 spells CAWSVGDSYGYTF. CDR3 coding DNA: TGTGCCTGGAGTGTGGGGGACAGCTATGGCTACACCTTC.

The chain uses TRBV19 and TRBJ1-5; 9 bases match TRBD1. The CDR3 totals 17 residues. Losses at the gene ends were 4 bases for V and 7 bases for J; bases not matched to a gene: 14. CDR1 is LNHDA and CDR2 is SQIVND in the germline V gene (reference sequence). DNA for the CDR3: TGTGCCAGTAGTACCTCCCGGGGGGGACAGGGAGAACAGCCCCAGCATTTT. Protein: CASSTSRGGQGEQPQHF.

V is TRBV5-5 and J is TRBJ2-7; TRBD2 might be the D (6 bases). V lost 6 bases, J lost 4 bases, and 23 bases lay in between. CDR3 length equals 16 residues. Germline CDR1 and CDR2: SGHKS and YYEKEE (reference sequence). The CDR3 here is CASTPPGAGISYEQYF. The CDR3 DNA reads TGTGCCAGCACCCCCCCTGGGGCGGGGATCTCTTACGAGCAGTACTTC. Drawing the rest from reference TRBV5-5 and TRBJ2-7, the complete variable domain is DAGVTQSPTHLIKTRGQQVTLRCSPISGHKSVSWYQQVLGQGPQFIFQYYEKEERGRGNFPDRFSARQFPNYSSELNVNALLLGDSALYLCASTPPGAGISYEQYFGPGTRLTVT.

V gene TRBV7-3 combines with J gene TRBJ2-1, with 9 bases aligning to TRBD1. This CDR3 has 16 amino acids. Germline V lookup: CDR1 SGHTA, CDR2 FQGTGA. Germline trimming cut 4 bases from V and 3 bases from J; bases unmatched to any gene: 7. The CDR3 region has the DNA TGTGCCAGCAGCTCCTACTCGACAGGGGGCTACAATGAGCAGTTCTTC. Its translation is CASSSYSTGGYNEQFF.

This clone appeared a few times. The chain uses TRBV6-1 and TRBJ1-1; TRBD1 matches 7 bases. With V trimmed by 1 base and J by 6 bases, 5 bases remained unmatched. The V gene's germline CDR1 is MNHNS and CDR2 SASEGT. The CDR3 loop spans 14 amino acids. The CDR3 sequence: CASSEDRGVPEAFF. In DNA, the CDR3 is TGTGCCAGCAGTGAAGACAGGGGAGTCCCTGAAGCTTTCTTT.

This clone showed up just a few times. V usage is TRBV5-1 and J usage is TRBJ2-2; 7 nucleotides line up with TRBD1. Germline V CDR1 and CDR2: SGHRS, YFSETQ. The CDR3 extends over 16 amino acids. The J segment lost 0 bases and the V segment lost 2 bases, leaving 4 bases of the junction unmatched. CDR3 in DNA: TGCGCCAGCAGCTTAACTGGGACAGCGAACACCGGGGAGCTGTTTTTT. Translated: CASSLTGTANTGELFF. Together with reference TRBV5-1 and TRBJ2-2, the CDR3 gives the full variable domain: KAGVTQTPRYLIKTRGQQVTLSCSPISGHRSVSWYQQTPGQGLQFLFEYFSETQRNKGNFPGRFSGRQFSNSRSEMNVSTLELGDSALYLCASSLTGTANTGELFFGEGSRLTVL.

The rearrangement uses TRBV5-1 and TRBJ2-2; D call uncertain. The V gene lost 1 base and the J gene lost 1 base, with 8 bases spanning the gap. CDR3 length: 15 amino acids. The V gene's germline CDR1 is SGHRS and CDR2 YFSETQ. The CDR3 reads CASSLWAGNTGELFF. DNA for the CDR3: TGCGCCAGCAGCTTGTGGGCAGGGAACACCGGGGAGCTGTTTTTT.

As regards this clone: As the CDR3 is not closed by the conserved phenylalanine or tryptophan, this likely results from a read error. Because the CDR3's place on the DNA is in doubt, the DNA is left out and the CDR3 is given as listed by TCRdb. This chain connects TRBV30 to TRBJ2-7; no check of the table's D call, TRBD2, against the DNA was made. From germline, CDR1 is GTSNPN and CDR2 SVGIG (reference sequence). Ends included, the CDR3 has 12 residues. This CDR3 reads CAWSAQDGIPSI.

The rearrangement uses TRBV6-1 and TRBJ2-1, with TRBD1 matching 10 bases. The germline CDR1 and CDR2 sequences are MNHNS and SASEGT. There are 14 residues in the CDR3. The trim removed 7 bases at V and 5 bases at J, leaving 5 bases unmatched. In DNA form, the CDR3 reads TGTGCCAGCACGTCGGGACAGGGGAACAATGAGCAGTTCTTC. It codes for CASTSGQGNNEQFF.

The V gene is TRBV7-6, the J gene TRBJ1-1; maybe TRBD1 (6 bases). V lost 3 bases and J lost 4, with 9 bases in between. CDR3 length: 13 amino acids. From germline, CDR1 is SGHVS and CDR2 FNYEAQ. The DNA for the CDR3 is TGTGCCAGCAGCTTCACAGGGTTCACTGAAGCTTTCTTT. Encoded protein: CASSFTGFTEAFF.

The J gene is TRBJ2-7, the V gene TRBV6-5; 9 positions match TRBD1. Per the germline V gene, CDR1 is MNHEY and CDR2 is SVGAGI. Trimming removed 5 bases from V and 9 bases from J; junction bases left unmatched: 8. The CDR3 extends over 13 amino acids. Here the CDR3 DNA reads TGTGCCAGCAGTACGACCACAGGGGGCGGGCAGTACTTC. Amino acids: CASSTTTGGGQYF.